One and the same sample provided the 5 T cell receptor beta chains below, sequenced in a study of shared clonotypes between healthy human individuals. Naive CD8 cells lacked CD45RO and underwent positive selection for CCR7, leaving out terminally differentiated effector memory CD45RA+ cells. Profiling relied on immunoSEQ multiplex PCR, and the TCRdb table lists in-frame clones only, not all of them. The data hold approximately 2,000,000 clones, with 93% observed a single time. The specimen was naive CD8+ T cells from PBMCs. The receptors were sampled from a man in his late teens or twenties in good health. Some clones in this sample may be carry-over from other donors' samples.

J is TRBJ2-7 and V is TRBV14; D is perhaps TRBD2 (5 bases). The CDR3 has 16 residues. Germline V gene data show CDR1 as SGHDN and CDR2 as FVKESK. The V end was cut by 1 base, the J end by 4 bases, with 17 bases between. The CDR3 bases are TGTGCCAGCAGCCAAGGTTTACGGGATAGCACGTACGAGCAGTACTTC. Translation gives CASSQGLRDSTYEQYF.

As concerns this clone: Other DNA sequences in the sample encode the same CDR3. V and J are TRBV9 and TRBJ1-3, with 8 nucleotides matching TRBD1. The CDR3 consists of 14 residues. Per germline, CDR1 SGDLS and CDR2 YYNGEE. The V and J ends lost 3 bases and 4 bases, in that order; junction bases with no gene match: 3. The CDR3 coding sequence is TGTGCCAGCAGCGCCGGGACAGGCGGAAACACCATATATTTT. Protein: CASSAGTGGNTIYF.

The chain links TRBV5-4 to TRBJ2-7, with 12 nucleotides matching TRBD2. This CDR3 contains 19 residues. The V gene end was trimmed by 0 bases and the J gene end by 0 bases; junction bases not matched to a gene: 10. Germline V gene data show CDR1 as SGHNT and CDR2 as YYREEE (reference sequence). DNA for the CDR3: TGTGCCAGCAGCTTGGACGGCGGAGGACTAGCGGGGAGCTCCTACGAGCAGTACTTC. This codes for CASSLDGGGLAGSSYEQYF.

The rearrangement joins TRBV2 to TRBJ2-7, with D unresolved. This CDR3 is 12 amino acids long. Germline CDR1 reads SNHLY; CDR2 reads FYNNEI. V gave up 7 bases and J gave up 1 base, with 8 bases separating them. In DNA, the CDR3 is TGTGCCAGCATGGTCGTATCCTACGAGCAGTACTTC. This gives the protein CASMVVSYEQYF.

The chain's CDR3 is CASSDRGYRDTQYF. Written as DNA, the CDR3 is TGTGCCAGCAGCGACAGGGGGTACCGGGATACGCAGTATTTT. The genes are TRBV27 and TRBJ2-3; 9 positions match TRBD1. The V gene end was trimmed by 6 bases and the J gene end by 6 bases; junction bases not matched to a gene: 7. The CDR3 spans 14 residues. CDR1 is MNHEY and CDR2 is SMNVEV in the germline V gene (reference sequence).